Listed below are T cell receptor beta chains from one sample, sequenced in a study of blood T cell repertoires in COVID-19. Measured with immunoSEQ multiplex PCR; TCRdb has only the in-frame clones, and not every one. The sample carries tens of thousands of clones, over 70% recorded once. Input material: peripheral blood. These receptors were collected from a man aged 50 or older with active COVID-19. Both conserved end residues are part of each CDR3. Fields, in order: V gene, clone size, J gene, D gene, CDR3 protein, CDR3 DNA. The D gene is left open where the match is weak. Size tells how often a clone was seen (once, few, many) or the class of an expanded clone, and some rows leave it out.

TRBV19	-	TRBJ2-2	TRBD2	CASSSQGGVTGELFF	TGTGCCAGTAGTAGTCAGGGAGGGGTCACCGGGGAGCTGTTTTTT
TRBV7-8	-	TRBJ1-5	TRBD1	CASSSYTTGGGQPQHF	TGTGCCAGCAGCTCCTACACGACAGGGGGTGGCCAGCCCCAGCATTTT
TRBV18	-	TRBJ2-2	TRBD2	CASSSAGGNTGELFF	TGTGCCAGCTCATCAGCGGGAGGGAACACCGGGGAGCTGTTTTTT
TRBV5-5	-	TRBJ1-2	-	CASSPGWAGTYGYTF	TGTGCCAGCAGCCCAGGCTGGGCAGGTACCTATGGCTACACCTTC
TRBV9	-	TRBJ2-1	-	CASSVDGRSYNEQFF	TGTGCCAGCAGCGTAGATGGGCGTTCCTACAATGAGCAGTTCTTC
TRBV6-6	few	TRBJ2-3	-	CASSLEGAGSTDTQYF	TGTGCCAGCAGTCTCGAGGGGGCGGGGAGCACAGATACGCAGTATTTT
TRBV24-1	-	TRBJ1-5	-	CATSEPNSNQPQHF	TGTGCCACCAGTGAGCCTAATAGCAATCAGCCCCAGCATTTT
TRBV9	-	TRBJ1-1	-	CASSVAGVDTEAFF	TGTGCCAGCAGCGTAGCAGGGGTAGACACTGAAGCTTTCTTT
TRBV6-6	-	TRBJ2-3	-	CASSFAGKTDTQYF	TGTGCCAGCAGTTTTGCGGGCAAGACAGATACGCAGTATTTT
TRBV2	-	TRBJ1-5	TRBD1	CASSGTGAGNQPQHF	TGTGCCAGCAGTGGGACAGGGGCCGGCAATCAGCCCCAGCATTTT
TRBV24-1	-	TRBJ2-2	-	CATSDNRGNTGELFF	TGTGCCACCAGTGATAATAGGGGGAACACCGGGGAGCTGTTTTTT
TRBV4-2	-	TRBJ2-1	-	CASSRASNEQFF	TGTGCCAGCAGCCGGGCCAGCAATGAGCAGTTCTTC
TRBV27	once	TRBJ1-1	TRBD1	CASSFTGQGGHTEAFF	TGTGCCAGCAGTTTTACTGGACAGGGTGGTCACACTGAAGCTTTCTTT
TRBV5-1	-	TRBJ2-7	TRBD2	CASSLGGAGGHTYEQYF	TGCGCCAGCAGCTTGGGGGGAGCGGGAGGGCATACTTACGAGCAGTACTTC
TRBV28	-	TRBJ1-1	-	CASSLLQGSPFF	TGTGCCAGCAGTTTACTACAGGGTAGCCCTTTCTTT
TRBV2	-	TRBJ2-2	-	CASRGTLGTGELFF	TGTGCCAGCAGAGGGACACTCGGCACCGGGGAGCTGTTTTTT
TRBV27	once	TRBJ2-7	TRBD1	CASGSIPGQISSYEQYF	TGTGCCAGCGGCTCAATTCCGGGACAGATAAGCTCCTACGAGCAGTACTTC
TRBV5-4	-	TRBJ2-7	-	CASSLGEKYEQYF	TGTGCCAGCAGCTTGGGGGAGAAGTACGAGCAGTACTTC
TRBV7-8	-	TRBJ2-1	TRBD2	CASSLTSGNNEQFF	TGTGCCAGCAGCCTGACTAGCGGGAACAATGAGCAGTTCTTC
TRBV19	-	TRBJ2-7	TRBD1	CARRDRKHEQYF	TGTGCCAGGAGGGACAGGAAGCACGAGCAGTACTTC
TRBV7-9	-	TRBJ2-2	TRBD1	CASSAPRTGSSNTGELFF	TGTGCCAGCAGTGCGCCGAGGACAGGGAGCTCGAACACCGGGGAGCTGTTTTTT
TRBV5-6	-	TRBJ2-2	-	CASSENTVWYTGELFF	TGTGCCAGCAGCGAGAACACAGTGTGGTACACCGGGGAGCTGTTTTTT
TRBV12-3/TRBV12-4	-	TRBJ2-5	-	CASSLQETQYF	TGTGCCAGCAGTCTCCAAGAGACCCAGTACTTC
TRBV19	-	TRBJ1-4	TRBD1	CASRAGGTGNEKLFF	TGTGCCAGTAGAGCAGGGGGCACGGGTAATGAAAAACTGTTTTTT
TRBV6-2/TRBV6-3	-	TRBJ2-1	TRBD2	CASSQTAGAGAAYNEQFF	TGTGCCAGCAGTCAAACGGCCGGAGCGGGGGCCGCCTACAATGAGCAGTTCTTC
TRBV3-1/TRBV3-2	-	TRBJ2-7	TRBD2	CASSQVLAGGSSYEQYF	TGTGCCAGCAGCCAAGTACTAGCGGGGGGGAGCTCCTACGAGCAGTACTTC